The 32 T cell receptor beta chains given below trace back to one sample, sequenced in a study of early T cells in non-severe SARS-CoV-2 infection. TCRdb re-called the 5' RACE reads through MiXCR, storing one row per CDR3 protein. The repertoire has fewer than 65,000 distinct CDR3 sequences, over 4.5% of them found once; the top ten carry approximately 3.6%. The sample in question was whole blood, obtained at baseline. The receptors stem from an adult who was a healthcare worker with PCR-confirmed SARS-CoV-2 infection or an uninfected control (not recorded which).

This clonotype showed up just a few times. The CDR3 DNA sequence: TGTGCCAGCAGCTCGCGAAACACAGATACGCAGTATTTT. This translates into CASSSRNTDTQYF. The chain recombines TRBV13 with TRBJ2-3; D not certain. Germline CDR1 is PRHDT and CDR2 is FYEKMQ (reference sequence). The CDR3 runs 13 residues. V lost 4 bases and J 2 bases, leaving 7 bases between the germline ends.

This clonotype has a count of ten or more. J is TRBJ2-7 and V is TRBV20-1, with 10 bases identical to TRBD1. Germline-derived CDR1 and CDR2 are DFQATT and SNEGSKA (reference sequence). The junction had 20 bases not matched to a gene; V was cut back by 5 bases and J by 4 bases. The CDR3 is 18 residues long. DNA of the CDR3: TGCAGTGCTCGGTCATCCGGGACAGGGGTATCGACTGGTTACGAGCAGTACTTC. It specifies CSARSSGTGVSTGYEQYF.

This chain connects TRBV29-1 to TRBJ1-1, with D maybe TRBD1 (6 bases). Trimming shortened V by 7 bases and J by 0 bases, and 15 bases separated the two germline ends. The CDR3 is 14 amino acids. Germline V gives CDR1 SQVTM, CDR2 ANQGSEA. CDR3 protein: CSARGRGMNTEAFF. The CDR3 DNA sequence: TGCAGCGCCCGGGGGCGCGGGATGAACACTGAAGCTTTCTTT. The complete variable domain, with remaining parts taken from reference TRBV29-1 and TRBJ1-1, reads SAVISQKPSRDICQRGTSLTIQCQVDSQVTMMFWYRQQPGQSLTLIATANQGSEATYESGFVIDKFPISRPNLTFSTLTVSNMSPEDSSIYLCSARGRGMNTEAFFGQGTRLTVV.

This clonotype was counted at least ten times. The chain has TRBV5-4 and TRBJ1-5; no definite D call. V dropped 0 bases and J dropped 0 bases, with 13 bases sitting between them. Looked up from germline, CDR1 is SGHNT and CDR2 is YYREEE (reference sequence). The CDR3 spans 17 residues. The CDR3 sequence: CASSLADIGYSNQPQHF. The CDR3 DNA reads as TGTGCCAGCAGCTTGGCCGATATTGGGTATAGCAATCAGCCCCAGCATTTT.

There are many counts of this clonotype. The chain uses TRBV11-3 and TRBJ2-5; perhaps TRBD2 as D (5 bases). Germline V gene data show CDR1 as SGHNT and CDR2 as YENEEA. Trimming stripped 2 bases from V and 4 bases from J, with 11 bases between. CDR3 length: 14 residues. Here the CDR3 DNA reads TGTGCCAGCAGCTTAAGGTCAGGAGGAGAGACCCAGTACTTC. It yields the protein CASSLRSGGETQYF.

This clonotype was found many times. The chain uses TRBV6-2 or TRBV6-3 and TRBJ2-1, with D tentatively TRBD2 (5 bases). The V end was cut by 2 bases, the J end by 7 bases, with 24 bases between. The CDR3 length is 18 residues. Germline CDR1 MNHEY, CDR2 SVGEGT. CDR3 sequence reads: CASSYGLLGVGRRNEQFF. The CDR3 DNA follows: TGTGCCAGCAGTTACGGTCTACTGGGAGTAGGGCGAAGGAATGAGCAGTTCTTC.

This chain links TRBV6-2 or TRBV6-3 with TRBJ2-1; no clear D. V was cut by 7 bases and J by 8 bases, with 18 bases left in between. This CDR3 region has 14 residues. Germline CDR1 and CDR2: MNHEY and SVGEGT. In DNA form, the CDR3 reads TGTGCCAGCAACGTCGAAAGGGTCGGCGATGAGCAGTTCTTC. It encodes CASNVERVGDEQFF.

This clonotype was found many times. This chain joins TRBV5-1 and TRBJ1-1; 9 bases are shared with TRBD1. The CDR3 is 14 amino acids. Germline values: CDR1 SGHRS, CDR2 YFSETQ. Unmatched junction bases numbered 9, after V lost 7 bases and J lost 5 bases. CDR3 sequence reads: CASGSGQGGTEAFF. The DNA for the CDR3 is TGCGCCAGCGGGTCGGGACAGGGAGGGACTGAAGCTTTCTTT.

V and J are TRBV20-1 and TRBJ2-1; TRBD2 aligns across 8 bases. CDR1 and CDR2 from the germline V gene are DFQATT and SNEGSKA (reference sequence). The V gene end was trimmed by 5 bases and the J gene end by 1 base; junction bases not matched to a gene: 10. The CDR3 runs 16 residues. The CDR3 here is CSAPRGGAHSYNEQFF. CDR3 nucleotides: TGCAGTGCTCCACGGGGGGGGGCTCATTCCTACAATGAGCAGTTCTTC.

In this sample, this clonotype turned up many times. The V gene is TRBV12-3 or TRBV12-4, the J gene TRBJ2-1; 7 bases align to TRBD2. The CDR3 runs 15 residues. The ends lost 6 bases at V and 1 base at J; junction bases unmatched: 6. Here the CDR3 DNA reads TGTGCCAGCAGCCCACTAGCGCCTTCCTACAATGAGCAGTTCTTC. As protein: CASSPLAPSYNEQFF.

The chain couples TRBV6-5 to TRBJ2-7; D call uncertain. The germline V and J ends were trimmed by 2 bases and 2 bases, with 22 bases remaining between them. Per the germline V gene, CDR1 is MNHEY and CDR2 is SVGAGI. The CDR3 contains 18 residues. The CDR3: CASSYTASRRSSPYEQYF. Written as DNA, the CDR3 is TGTGCCAGCAGTTACACTGCCTCCCGTAGGAGTTCCCCCTACGAGCAGTACTTC.

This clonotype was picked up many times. This CDR3 reads CASSPTGGGETQYF. The CDR3 DNA reads as TGCGCCAGCAGCCCGACAGGGGGGGGAGAGACCCAGTACTTC. The chain is built from TRBV5-1 and TRBJ2-5, with TRBD1 matching over 9 bases. The CDR3 is 14 residues long. Germline lookup yields CDR1 SGHRS and CDR2 YFSETQ. J was trimmed by 4 bases and V by 4 bases; bases with no gene match: 5.

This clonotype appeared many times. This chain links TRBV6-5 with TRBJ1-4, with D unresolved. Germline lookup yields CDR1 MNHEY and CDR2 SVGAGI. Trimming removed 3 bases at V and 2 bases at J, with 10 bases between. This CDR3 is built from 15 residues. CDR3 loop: CASSYAEATNEKLFF. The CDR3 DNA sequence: TGTGCCAGCAGTTATGCGGAGGCGACTAATGAAAAACTGTTTTTT.

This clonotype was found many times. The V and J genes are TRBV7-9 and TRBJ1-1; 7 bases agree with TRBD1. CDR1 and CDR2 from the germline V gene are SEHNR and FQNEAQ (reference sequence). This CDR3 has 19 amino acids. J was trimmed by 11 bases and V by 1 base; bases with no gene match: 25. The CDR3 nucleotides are TGTGCCAGCAGCTTAGACGGCGGAAGATTTAGACAGGGACGAGGGGAGGCTTTCTTT. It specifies CASSLDGGRFRQGRGEAFF.

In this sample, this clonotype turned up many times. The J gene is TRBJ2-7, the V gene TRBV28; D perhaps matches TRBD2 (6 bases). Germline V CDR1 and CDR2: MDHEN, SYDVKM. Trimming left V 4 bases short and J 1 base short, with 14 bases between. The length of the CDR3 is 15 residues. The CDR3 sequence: CASSSPAEGSYEQYF. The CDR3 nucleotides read TGTGCCAGCAGTTCCCCCGCGGAGGGGTCCTACGAGCAGTACTTC. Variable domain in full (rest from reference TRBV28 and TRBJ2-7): DVKVTQSSRYLVKRTGEKVFLECVQDMDHENMFWYRQDPGLGLRLIYFSYDVKMKEKGDIPEGYSVSREKKERFSLILESASTNQTSMYLCASSSPAEGSYEQYFGPGTRLTVT.

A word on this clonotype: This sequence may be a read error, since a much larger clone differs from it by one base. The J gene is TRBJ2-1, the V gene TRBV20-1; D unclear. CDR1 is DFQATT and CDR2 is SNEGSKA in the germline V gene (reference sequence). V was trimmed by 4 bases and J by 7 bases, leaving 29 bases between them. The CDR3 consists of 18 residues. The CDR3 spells CSATLLILTRPTVNEQFF. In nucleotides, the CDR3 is TGCAGTGCTACACTCTTAATTTTAACCCGGCCCACCGTTAATGAGCAGTTCTTC.

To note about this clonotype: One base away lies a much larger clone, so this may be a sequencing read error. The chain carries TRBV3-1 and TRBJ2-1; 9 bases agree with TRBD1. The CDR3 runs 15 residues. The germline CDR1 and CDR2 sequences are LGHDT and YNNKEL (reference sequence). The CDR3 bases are TGTGCCAGCAGCCAAGCCGGGACAGGGAACAATGAGCAGATCTTC. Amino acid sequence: CASSQAGTGNNEQIF.

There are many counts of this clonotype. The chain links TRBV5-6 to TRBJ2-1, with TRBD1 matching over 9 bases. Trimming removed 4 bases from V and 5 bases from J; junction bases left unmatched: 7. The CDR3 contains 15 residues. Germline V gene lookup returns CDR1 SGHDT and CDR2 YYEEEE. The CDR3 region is CASSRQGDRDNEQFF. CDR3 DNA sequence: TGTGCCAGCAGCCGGCAGGGGGACAGGGACAATGAGCAGTTCTTC.

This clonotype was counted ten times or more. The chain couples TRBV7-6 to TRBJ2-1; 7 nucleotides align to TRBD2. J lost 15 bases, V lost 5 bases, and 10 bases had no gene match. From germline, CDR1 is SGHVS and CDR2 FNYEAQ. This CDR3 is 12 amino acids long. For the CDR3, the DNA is TGTGCCAGCAGCCCCCGCGAGGGAGGGGCGTTCTTC. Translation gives CASSPREGGAFF. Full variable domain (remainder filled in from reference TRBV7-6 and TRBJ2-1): GAGVSQSPRYKVTKRGQDVALRCDPISGHVSLYWYRQALGQGPEFLTYFNYEAQQDKSGLPNDRFSAERPEGSISTLTIQRTEQRDSAMYRCASSPREGGAFFGPGTRLTVL.

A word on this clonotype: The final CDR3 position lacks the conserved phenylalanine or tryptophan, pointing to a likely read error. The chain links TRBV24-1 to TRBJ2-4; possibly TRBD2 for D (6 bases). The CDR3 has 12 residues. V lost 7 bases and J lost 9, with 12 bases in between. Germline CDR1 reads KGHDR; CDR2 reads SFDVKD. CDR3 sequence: CATRLPGGIQYL. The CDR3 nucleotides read TGTGCCACCAGGCTCCCCGGGGGCATTCAGTACTTG.

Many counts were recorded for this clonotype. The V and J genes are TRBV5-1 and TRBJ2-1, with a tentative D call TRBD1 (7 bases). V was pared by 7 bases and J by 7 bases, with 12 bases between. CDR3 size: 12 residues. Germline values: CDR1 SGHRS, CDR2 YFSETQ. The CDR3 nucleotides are TGCGCCAGCGGGGCAGGGGGGAATGAGCAGTTCTTC. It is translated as CASGAGGNEQFF.

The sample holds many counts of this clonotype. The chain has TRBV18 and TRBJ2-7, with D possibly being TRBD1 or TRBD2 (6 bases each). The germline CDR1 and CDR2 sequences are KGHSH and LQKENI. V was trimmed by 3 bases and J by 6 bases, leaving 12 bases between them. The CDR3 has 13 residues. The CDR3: CASSPGPGAEQYF. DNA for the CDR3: TGTGCCAGCTCACCCGGGCCGGGGGCCGAGCAGTACTTC.

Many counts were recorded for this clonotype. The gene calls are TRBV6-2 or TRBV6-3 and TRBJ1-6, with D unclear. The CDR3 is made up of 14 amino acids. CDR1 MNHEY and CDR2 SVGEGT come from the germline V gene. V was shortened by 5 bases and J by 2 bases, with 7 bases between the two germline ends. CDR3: CASSRQAYNSPLHF. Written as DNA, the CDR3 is TGTGCCAGCAGTCGGCAGGCCTATAATTCACCCCTCCACTTT.

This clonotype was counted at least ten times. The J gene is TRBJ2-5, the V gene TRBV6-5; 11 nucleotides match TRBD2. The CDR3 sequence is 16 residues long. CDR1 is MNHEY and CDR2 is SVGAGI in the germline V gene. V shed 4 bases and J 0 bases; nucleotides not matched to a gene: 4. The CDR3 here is CASSFGLAGNQETQYF. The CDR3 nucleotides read TGTGCCAGCAGTTTCGGACTAGCGGGTAACCAAGAGACCCAGTACTTC.

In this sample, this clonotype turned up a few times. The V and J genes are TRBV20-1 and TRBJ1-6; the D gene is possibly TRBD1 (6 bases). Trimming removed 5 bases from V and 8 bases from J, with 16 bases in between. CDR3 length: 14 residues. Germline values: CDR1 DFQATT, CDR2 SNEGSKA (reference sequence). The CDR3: CSAPGTRLYSPLHF. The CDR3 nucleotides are TGCAGTGCTCCCGGGACACGGCTATATTCACCCCTCCACTTT.

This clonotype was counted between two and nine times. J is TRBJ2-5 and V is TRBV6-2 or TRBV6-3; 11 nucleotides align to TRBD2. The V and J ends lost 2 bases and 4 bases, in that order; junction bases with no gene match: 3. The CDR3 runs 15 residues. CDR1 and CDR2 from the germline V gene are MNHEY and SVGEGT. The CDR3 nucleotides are TGTGCCAGCAGTTACGGGACTAGCGGAACAGAGACCCAGTACTTC. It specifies CASSYGTSGTETQYF.

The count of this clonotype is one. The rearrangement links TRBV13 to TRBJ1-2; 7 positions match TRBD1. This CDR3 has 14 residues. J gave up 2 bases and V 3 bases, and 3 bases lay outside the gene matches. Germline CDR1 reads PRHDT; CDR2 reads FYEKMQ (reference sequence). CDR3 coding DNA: TGTGCCAGCAGCTTGGGACAGTTGAACTATGGCTACACCTTC. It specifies CASSLGQLNYGYTF.

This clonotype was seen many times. The CDR3 sequence is CSARAPFTQGAGEKLFF. CDR3 coding DNA: TGCAGTGCTAGAGCCCCCTTCACTCAGGGGGCGGGTGAAAAACTGTTTTTT. The chain has TRBV20-1 and TRBJ1-4, with TRBD1 matching over 8 bases. Unmatched junction bases numbered 14, after V lost 1 base and J lost 7 bases. The CDR3 sequence is 17 residues long. Germline lookup yields CDR1 DFQATT and CDR2 SNEGSKA (reference sequence).

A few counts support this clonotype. The CDR3 DNA reads as TGCAGTGCTACACCGGGACTTAATGAGCAGTTCTTC. It is translated as CSATPGLNEQFF. V is TRBV20-1 and J is TRBJ2-1; tentative D call: TRBD2 (6 bases). The CDR3 is 12 amino acids. V was clipped by 4 bases and J by 7 bases, with 11 bases between them. Germline assignment: CDR1 DFQATT and CDR2 SNEGSKA (reference sequence).

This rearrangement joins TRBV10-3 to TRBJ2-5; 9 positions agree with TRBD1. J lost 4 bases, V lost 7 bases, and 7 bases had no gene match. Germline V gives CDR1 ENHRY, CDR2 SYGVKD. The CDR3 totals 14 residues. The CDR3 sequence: CAITPTGGTETQYF. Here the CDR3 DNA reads TGTGCCATCACCCCCACAGGGGGCACAGAGACCCAGTACTTC.

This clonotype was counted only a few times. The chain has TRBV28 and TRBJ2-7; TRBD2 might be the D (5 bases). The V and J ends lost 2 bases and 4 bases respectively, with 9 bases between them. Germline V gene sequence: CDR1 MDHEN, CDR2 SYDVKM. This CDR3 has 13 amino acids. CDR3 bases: TGTGCCAGCAGTTTACCTCGGGGATACGAGCAGTACTTC. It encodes CASSLPRGYEQYF. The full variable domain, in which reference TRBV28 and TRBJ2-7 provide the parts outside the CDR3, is DVKVTQSSRYLVKRTGEKVFLECVQDMDHENMFWYRQDPGLGLRLIYFSYDVKMKEKGDIPEGYSVSREKKERFSLILESASTNQTSMYLCASSLPRGYEQYFGPGTRLTVT.

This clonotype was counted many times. Here the CDR3 reads CASSPSSGRAIGELFF. The CDR3 coding sequence is TGTGCCAGCAGCCCATCTAGCGGGAGGGCGATCGGGGAGCTGTTTTTT. The chain carries TRBV7-6 and TRBJ2-2; 12 nucleotides agree with TRBD2. Germline V CDR1 and CDR2: SGHVS, FNYEAQ. V lost 5 bases and J lost 7; bases outside the gene matches: 8. This CDR3 spans 16 amino acids.